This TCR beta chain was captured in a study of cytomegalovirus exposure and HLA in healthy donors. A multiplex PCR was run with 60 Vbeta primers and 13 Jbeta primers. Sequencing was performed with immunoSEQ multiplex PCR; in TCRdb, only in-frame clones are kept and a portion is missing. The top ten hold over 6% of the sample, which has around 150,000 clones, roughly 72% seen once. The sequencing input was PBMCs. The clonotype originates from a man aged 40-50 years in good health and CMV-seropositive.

The CDR3, as DNA: TGTGCTAGTGGTACAGGGGGAGCTGGAAACACCATATATTTT. Protein: CASGTGGAGNTIYF. This chain connects TRBV12-5 to TRBJ1-3; 8 nucleotides line up with TRBD1. The CDR3 extends over 14 amino acids. Germline CDR1 and CDR2: LGHNT and FRNRAP. V trimming: 5 bases; J trimming: 2 bases; junction bases outside the gene matches: 2.